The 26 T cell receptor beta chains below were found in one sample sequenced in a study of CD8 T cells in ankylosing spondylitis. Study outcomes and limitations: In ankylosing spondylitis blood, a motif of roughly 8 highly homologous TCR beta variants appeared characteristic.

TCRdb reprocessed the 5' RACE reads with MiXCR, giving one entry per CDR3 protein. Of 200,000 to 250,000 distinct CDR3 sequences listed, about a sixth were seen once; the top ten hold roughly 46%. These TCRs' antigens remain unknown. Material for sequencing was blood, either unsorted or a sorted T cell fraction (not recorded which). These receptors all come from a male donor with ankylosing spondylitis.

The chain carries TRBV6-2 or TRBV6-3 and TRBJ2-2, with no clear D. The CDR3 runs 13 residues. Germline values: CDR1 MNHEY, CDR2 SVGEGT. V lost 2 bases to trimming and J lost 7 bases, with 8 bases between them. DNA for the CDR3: TGTGCCAGCAGTTACGGGGTGTACGGGGAGCTGTTTTTT. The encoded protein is CASSYGVYGELFF.

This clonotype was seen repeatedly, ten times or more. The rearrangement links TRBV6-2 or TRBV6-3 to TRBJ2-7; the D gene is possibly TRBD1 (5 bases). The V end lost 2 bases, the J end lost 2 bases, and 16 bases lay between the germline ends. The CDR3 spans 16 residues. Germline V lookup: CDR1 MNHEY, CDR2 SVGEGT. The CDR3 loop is CASSYNVDSLPYEQYF. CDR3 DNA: TGTGCCAGCAGTTACAACGTAGACAGCCTTCCCTACGAGCAGTACTTC.

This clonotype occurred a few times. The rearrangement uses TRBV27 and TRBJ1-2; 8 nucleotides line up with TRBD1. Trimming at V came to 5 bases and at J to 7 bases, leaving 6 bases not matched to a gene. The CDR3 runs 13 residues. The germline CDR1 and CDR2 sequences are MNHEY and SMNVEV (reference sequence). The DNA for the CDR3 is TGTGCCAGCAGTCTGACAGGGGACTTTGGCTACACCTTC. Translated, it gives CASSLTGDFGYTF.

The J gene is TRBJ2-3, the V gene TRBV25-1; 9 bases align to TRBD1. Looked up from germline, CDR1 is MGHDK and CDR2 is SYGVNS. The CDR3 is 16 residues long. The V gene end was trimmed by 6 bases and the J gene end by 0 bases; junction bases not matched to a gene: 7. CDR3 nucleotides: TGTGCCAGCAGGTCGGGACAGGGTTTCAGCACAGATACGCAGTATTTT. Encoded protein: CASRSGQGFSTDTQYF.

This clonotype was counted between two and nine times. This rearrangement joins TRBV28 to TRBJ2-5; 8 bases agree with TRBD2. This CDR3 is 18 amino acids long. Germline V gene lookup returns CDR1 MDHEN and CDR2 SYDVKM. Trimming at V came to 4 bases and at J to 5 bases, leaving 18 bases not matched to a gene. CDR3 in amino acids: CASSSPSKEREWRETQYF. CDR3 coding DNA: TGTGCCAGCAGTTCCCCGTCCAAAGAGCGGGAGTGGCGGGAGACCCAGTACTTC.

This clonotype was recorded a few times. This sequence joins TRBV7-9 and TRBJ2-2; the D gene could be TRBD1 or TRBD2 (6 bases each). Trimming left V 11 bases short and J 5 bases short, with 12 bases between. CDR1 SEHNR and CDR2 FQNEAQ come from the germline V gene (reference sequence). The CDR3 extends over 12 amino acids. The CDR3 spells CALRGQTGELFF. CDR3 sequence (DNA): TGTGCCCTTCGGGGGCAGACCGGGGAGCTGTTTTTT.

The CDR3 DNA follows: TGTGCCACCGAGCTGACTGCGGAGGGGGATGAGCAGTTCTTC. Its translation: CATELTAEGDEQFF. The V and J genes are TRBV7-9 and TRBJ2-1; D could derive from TRBD1 or TRBD2 (6 bases each). CDR3 size: 14 residues. Germline V lookup: CDR1 SEHNR, CDR2 FQNEAQ (reference sequence). V dropped 10 bases and J dropped 8 bases, with 21 bases sitting between them.

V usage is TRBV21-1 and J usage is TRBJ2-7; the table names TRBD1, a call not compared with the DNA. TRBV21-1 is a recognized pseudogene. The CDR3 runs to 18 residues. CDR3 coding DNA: TGTGCCAGCAGCAAAGCTGGGGGTGACAGGGCGAGCTCCTACGAGCAGTACTTC. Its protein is CASSKAGGDRASSYEQYF.

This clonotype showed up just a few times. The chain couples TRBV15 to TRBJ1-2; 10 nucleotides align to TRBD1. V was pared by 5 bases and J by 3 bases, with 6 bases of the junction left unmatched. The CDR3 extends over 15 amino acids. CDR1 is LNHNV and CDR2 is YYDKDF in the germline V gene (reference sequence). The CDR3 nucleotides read TGTGCCACCAGCGGGACAGGGGACGGTTACTATGGCTACACCTTC. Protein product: CATSGTGDGYYGYTF.

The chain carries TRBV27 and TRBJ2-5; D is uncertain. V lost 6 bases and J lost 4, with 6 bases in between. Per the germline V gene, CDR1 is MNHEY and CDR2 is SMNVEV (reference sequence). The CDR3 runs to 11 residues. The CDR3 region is CASSRGETQYF. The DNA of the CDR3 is TGTGCCAGCAGCCGAGGAGAGACCCAGTACTTC.

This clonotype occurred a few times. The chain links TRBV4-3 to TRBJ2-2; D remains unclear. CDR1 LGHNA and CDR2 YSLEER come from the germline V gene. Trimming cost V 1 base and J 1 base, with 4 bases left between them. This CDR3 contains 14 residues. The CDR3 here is CASSQVGNTGELFF. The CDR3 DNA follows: TGCGCCAGCAGCCAAGTCGGGAACACCGGGGAGCTGTTTTTT.

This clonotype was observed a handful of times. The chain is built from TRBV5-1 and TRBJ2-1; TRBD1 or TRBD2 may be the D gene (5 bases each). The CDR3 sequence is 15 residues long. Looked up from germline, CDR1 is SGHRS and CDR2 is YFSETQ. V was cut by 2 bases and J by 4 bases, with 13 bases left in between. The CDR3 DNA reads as TGCGCCAGCAGCTTACAGGACTCCCGGTACAATGAGCAGTTCTTC. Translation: CASSLQDSRYNEQFF. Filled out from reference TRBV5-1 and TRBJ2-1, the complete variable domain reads KAGVTQTPRYLIKTRGQQVTLSCSPISGHRSVSWYQQTPGQGLQFLFEYFSETQRNKGNFPGRFSGRQFSNSRSEMNVSTLELGDSALYLCASSLQDSRYNEQFFGPGTRLTVL.

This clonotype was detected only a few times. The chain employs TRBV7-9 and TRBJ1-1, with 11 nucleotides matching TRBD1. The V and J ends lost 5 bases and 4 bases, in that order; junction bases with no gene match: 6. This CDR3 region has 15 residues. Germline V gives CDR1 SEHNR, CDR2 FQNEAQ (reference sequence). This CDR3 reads CASSLGQGAITEAFF. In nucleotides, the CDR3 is TGTGCCAGCAGCCTCGGACAGGGGGCGATCACTGAAGCTTTCTTT.

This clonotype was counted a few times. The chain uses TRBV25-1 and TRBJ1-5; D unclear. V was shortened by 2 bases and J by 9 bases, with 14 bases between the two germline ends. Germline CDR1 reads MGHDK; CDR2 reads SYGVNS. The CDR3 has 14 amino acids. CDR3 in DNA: TGTGCCAGCAGTGAAGGTTACGGGTGGGGGCCCCAGCATTTT. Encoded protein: CASSEGYGWGPQHF.

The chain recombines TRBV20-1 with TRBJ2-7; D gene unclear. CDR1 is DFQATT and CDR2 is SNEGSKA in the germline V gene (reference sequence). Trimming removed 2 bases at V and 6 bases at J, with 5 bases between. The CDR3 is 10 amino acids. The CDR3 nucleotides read TGCAGTGCTAGATCCGGCGAGCAGTACTTC. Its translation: CSARSGEQYF.

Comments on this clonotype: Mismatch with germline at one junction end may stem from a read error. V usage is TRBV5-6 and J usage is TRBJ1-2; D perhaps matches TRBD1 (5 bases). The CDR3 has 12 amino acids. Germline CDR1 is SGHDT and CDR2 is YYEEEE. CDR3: CASSPGPGPILF. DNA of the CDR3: TGTGCCAGCAGCCCGGGACCGGGACCGATCCTTTTC.

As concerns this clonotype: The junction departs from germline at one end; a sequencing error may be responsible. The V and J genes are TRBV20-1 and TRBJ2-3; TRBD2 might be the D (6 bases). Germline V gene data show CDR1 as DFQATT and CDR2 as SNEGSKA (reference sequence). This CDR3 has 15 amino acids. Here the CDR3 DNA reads TGCAGTGCTCGAGACGTCGGGTGGAGGGCAGATACGCAGTATTTT. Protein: CSARDVGWRADTQYF.

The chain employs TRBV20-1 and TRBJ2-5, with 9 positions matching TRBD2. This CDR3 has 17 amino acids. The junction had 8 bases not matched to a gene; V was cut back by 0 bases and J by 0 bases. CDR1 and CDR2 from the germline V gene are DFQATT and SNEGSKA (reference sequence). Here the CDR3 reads CSARDYQAGGNQETQYF. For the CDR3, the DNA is TGCAGTGCTAGAGATTACCAGGCGGGGGGGAACCAAGAGACCCAGTACTTC.

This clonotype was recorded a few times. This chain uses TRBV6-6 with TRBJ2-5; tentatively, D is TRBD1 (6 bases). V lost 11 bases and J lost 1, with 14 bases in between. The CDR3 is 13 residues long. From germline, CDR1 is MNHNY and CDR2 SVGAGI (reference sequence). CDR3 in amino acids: CALRRGSQETQYF. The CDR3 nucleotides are TGTGCCCTTCGAAGGGGGTCCCAAGAGACCCAGTACTTC.

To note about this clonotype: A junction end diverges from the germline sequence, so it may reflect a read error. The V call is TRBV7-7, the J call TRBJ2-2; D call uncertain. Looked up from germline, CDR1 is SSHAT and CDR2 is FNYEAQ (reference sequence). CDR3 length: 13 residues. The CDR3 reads CASSDHLPGELFF. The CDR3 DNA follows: TGTGCTAGCAGCGATCATTTACCCGGGGAGCTGTTTTTT.

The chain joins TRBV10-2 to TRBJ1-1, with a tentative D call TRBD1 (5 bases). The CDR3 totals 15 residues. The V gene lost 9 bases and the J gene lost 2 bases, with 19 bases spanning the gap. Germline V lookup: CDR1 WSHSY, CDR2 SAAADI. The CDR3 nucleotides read TGCGCCAGTGCTCCTTGGGGGACCACCAACACTGAAGCTTTCTTT. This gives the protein CASAPWGTTNTEAFF.

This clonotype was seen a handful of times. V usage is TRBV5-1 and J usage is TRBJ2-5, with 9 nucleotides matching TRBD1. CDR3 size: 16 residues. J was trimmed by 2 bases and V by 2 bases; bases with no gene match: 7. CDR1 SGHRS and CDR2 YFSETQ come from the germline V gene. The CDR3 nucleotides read TGCGCCAGCAGCTTAAGACAGGGGGTTGTACAAGAGACCCAGTACTTC. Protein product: CASSLRQGVVQETQYF.

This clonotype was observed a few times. The chain's CDR3 is CSARSEGLAGHLPTDTQYF. CDR3 nucleotides: TGCAGTGCTAGAAGTGAGGGACTAGCGGGACACCTCCCAACAGATACGCAGTATTTT. V and J are TRBV20-1 and TRBJ2-3; 13 nucleotides match TRBD2. With V trimmed by 2 bases and J by 3 bases, 14 bases remained unmatched. CDR3 size: 19 residues. Germline values: CDR1 DFQATT, CDR2 SNEGSKA (reference sequence).

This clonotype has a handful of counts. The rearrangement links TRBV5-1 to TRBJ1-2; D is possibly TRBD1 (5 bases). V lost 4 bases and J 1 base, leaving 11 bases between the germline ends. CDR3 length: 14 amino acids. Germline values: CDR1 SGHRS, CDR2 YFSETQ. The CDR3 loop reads CASSDDSFNYGYTF. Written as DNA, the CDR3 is TGCGCCAGCAGCGATGACAGCTTTAACTATGGCTACACCTTC.

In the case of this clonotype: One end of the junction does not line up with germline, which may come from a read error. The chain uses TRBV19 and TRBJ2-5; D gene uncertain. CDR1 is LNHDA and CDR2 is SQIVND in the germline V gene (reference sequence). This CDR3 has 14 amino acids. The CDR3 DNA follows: TGTGCCAGTAGTATCCAGATAGACCAGGAGACCCAGTACTTC. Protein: CASSIQIDQETQYF.

The CDR3 here is CASSYDDQPQHF. Written as DNA, the CDR3 is TGTGCCAGTAGCTATGACGATCAGCCCCAGCATTTT. The V and J genes are TRBV19 and TRBJ1-5; D is uncertain. The ends were cut back, 6 bases at V and 5 bases at J, with 8 bases in the middle. Germline V gene lookup returns CDR1 LNHDA and CDR2 SQIVND (reference sequence). This CDR3 has 12 residues.